The 25 T cell receptor beta chains in this list originate from one sample, sequenced in a study of CD8 T cells in Susac syndrome. After extraction with the RNeasy kit, about 0.5 to 1 ug of the RNA was reverse transcribed using random hexamers. TCRdb reanalysed the immunoSEQ multiplex PCR reads using MiXCR and keeps one entry per CDR3 protein. Among roughly 190,000 distinct CDR3 sequences, 85% to 95% were seen once, and the ten largest hold about 0.1%. Sample: CD4+ T cells from PBMCs. The receptors stem from a human donor in good health.

This chain joins TRBV20-1 and TRBJ1-1; D is ambiguous. V lost 0 bases, J lost 7 bases, and 6 bases lay in between. Germline values: CDR1 DFQATT, CDR2 SNEGSKA (reference sequence). The CDR3 spans 11 residues. The CDR3 DNA is TGCAGTGCTAGAGAGGACTTTGAAGCTTTCTTT. Translated: CSAREDFEAFF.

Written as DNA, the CDR3 is TGTGCCAGCAGCTCGCAATCCGGGACTAGCGACACCGGGGAGCTGTTTTTT. Residues: CASSSQSGTSDTGELFF. The chain is built from TRBV7-2 and TRBJ2-2, with 10 bases that match TRBD2. J was trimmed by 3 bases and V by 4 bases; bases with no gene match: 8. Per germline, CDR1 SGHTA and CDR2 FQGNSA. The CDR3 sequence is 17 residues long.

Only one count was recorded for this clonotype. At one boundary the junction diverges from the germline segment, which might be a read error. The chain carries TRBV19 and TRBJ2-1, with 7 bases fitting TRBD2. CDR3 size: 14 residues. Germline V gene sequence: CDR1 LNHDA, CDR2 SQIVND (reference sequence). CDR3 in amino acids: CASSIAGGYSEQFF. CDR3 sequence (DNA): TGTGCCAGTAGTATAGCGGGAGGCTACAGTGAGCAGTTCTTC.

The chain carries TRBV12-3 or TRBV12-4 and TRBJ2-3; 9 nucleotides align to TRBD1. J lost 5 bases, V lost 6 bases, and 6 bases had no gene match. CDR3 length: 14 amino acids. Here the CDR3 DNA reads TGTGCCAGCAGCCCGGGACAGGGTAAAGATACGCAGTATTTT. Translating it yields CASSPGQGKDTQYF.

The chain employs TRBV7-2 and TRBJ2-7; 11 nucleotides match TRBD2. The J segment lost 2 bases and the V segment lost 5 bases, leaving 8 bases of the junction unmatched. CDR3 length equals 16 residues. The V gene's germline CDR1 is SGHTA and CDR2 FQGNSA. CDR3 DNA: TGTGCCAGCAGCCTTGTGGGACTAGCGGATACCTACGAGCAGTACTTC. Its protein product is CASSLVGLADTYEQYF.

The V and J genes are TRBV11-2 and TRBJ2-1; 8 positions agree with TRBD2. The V gene's germline CDR1 is SGHAT and CDR2 FQNNGV. This CDR3 region has 19 residues. V lost 0 bases and J lost 7; bases outside the gene matches: 17. The CDR3 nucleotides read TGTGCCAGCAGCTTAGATGTGACTGGCGGGAGGCTGGTATTGAATGAGCAGTTCTTC. This sequence encodes CASSLDVTGGRLVLNEQFF.

The chain has TRBV20-1 and TRBJ2-5; tentative D call: TRBD2 (6 bases). This CDR3 is built from 15 residues. V was trimmed by 2 bases and J by 1 base, leaving 14 bases between them. Per the germline V gene, CDR1 is DFQATT and CDR2 is SNEGSKA (reference sequence). The CDR3 sequence is CSARSKRATQETQYF. Written as DNA, the CDR3 is TGCAGTGCTAGATCAAAGCGGGCTACCCAAGAGACCCAGTACTTC.

The chain has TRBV20-1 and TRBJ2-3; D ambiguous. The CDR3 runs 16 residues. V was shortened by 6 bases and J by 0 bases, with 19 bases between the two germline ends. The germline V gene encodes CDR1 DFQATT and CDR2 SNEGSKA (reference sequence). In nucleotides, the CDR3 is TGCAGTGCCAATAACATCCAGCGTCAGAGCACAGATACGCAGTATTTT. Translated, it gives CSANNIQRQSTDTQYF.

The V and J genes are TRBV12-3 or TRBV12-4 and TRBJ2-1; 11 bases are shared with TRBD2. V dropped 6 bases and J dropped 3; count of bases not matched to a gene: 1. CDR3 size: 14 residues. Written as DNA, the CDR3 is TGTGCCAGCAGGGGACTAGCGGACTACAATGAGCAGTTCTTC. Encoded protein: CASRGLADYNEQFF.

The chain employs TRBV29-1 and TRBJ1-1; D gene ambiguous. V shed 7 bases and J shed 0 bases, with 12 bases lying between them. The CDR3 runs to 13 residues. The V gene's germline CDR1 is SQVTM and CDR2 ANQGSEA. Here the CDR3 reads CSGQRGLNTEAFF. CDR3 nucleotides: TGCAGCGGTCAACGGGGTCTGAACACTGAAGCTTTCTTT.

The chain couples TRBV7-9 to TRBJ2-7; the D gene is possibly TRBD1 (5 bases). Trimming pared 8 bases from V and 0 bases from J, leaving 14 bases between. The CDR3 is made up of 14 amino acids. The germline V gene encodes CDR1 SEHNR and CDR2 FQNEAQ (reference sequence). In DNA form, the CDR3 reads TGTGCCAGCGCCAGGGAACCCGACTCCTACGAGCAGTACTTC. Translated, it gives CASAREPDSYEQYF.

This rearrangement joins TRBV7-3 to TRBJ2-3, with D possibly TRBD1 on 6 matching bases. The ends were cut back, 5 bases at V and 1 base at J, with 10 bases in the middle. The CDR3 runs to 14 residues. Germline CDR1 and CDR2: SGHTA and FQGTGA. Written as DNA, the CDR3 is TGTGCCAGCAGCCCAGGGGCGCGCACAGATACGCAGTATTTT. Translated: CASSPGARTDTQYF.

The V call is TRBV3-1, the J call TRBJ2-1; D is unclear. Germline CDR1 reads LGHDT; CDR2 reads YNNKEL (reference sequence). The V and J ends lost 3 bases and 4 bases respectively, with 10 bases between them. CDR3 length: 14 amino acids. CDR3 loop: CASSHGAEYNEQFF. The CDR3 DNA reads TGTGCCAGCAGCCACGGTGCAGAATACAATGAGCAGTTCTTC.

V is TRBV7-2 and J is TRBJ1-2; D is unresolved. The CDR3 is made up of 14 amino acids. Trimming left V 5 bases short and J 8 bases short, with 18 bases between. Germline V lookup: CDR1 SGHTA, CDR2 FQGNSA. CDR3 residues: CASSPPAGSRGYTF. In DNA form, the CDR3 reads TGTGCCAGCAGCCCACCGGCGGGGTCCCGAGGCTACACCTTC.

The genes are TRBV7-2 and TRBJ2-5; 7 positions agree with TRBD2. The J segment lost 2 bases and the V segment lost 6 bases, leaving 3 bases of the junction unmatched. The germline gives CDR1 SGHTA, CDR2 FQGNSA. This CDR3 spans 13 amino acids. The CDR3 nucleotides are TGTGCCAGCAGATCGGGGGGACAAGAGACCCAGTACTTC. Protein product: CASRSGGQETQYF. The whole variable domain, remainder taken from reference TRBV7-2 and TRBJ2-5, is GAGVSQSPSNKVTEKGKDVELRCDPISGHTALYWYRQSLGQGLEFLIYFQGNSAPDKSGLPSDRFSAERTGGSVSTLTIQRTQQEDSAVYLCASRSGGQETQYFGPGTRLLVL.

This chain links TRBV27 with TRBJ1-2; D remains unclear. CDR1 MNHEY and CDR2 SMNVEV come from the germline V gene (reference sequence). Trimming took off 7 bases at V and 5 bases at J, with 17 bases between the two ends. This CDR3 region has 14 residues. CDR3 loop: CASKLRGTAYGYTF. DNA of the CDR3: TGTGCCAGCAAACTTCGGGGAACAGCGTATGGCTACACCTTC.

This rearrangement joins TRBV9 to TRBJ1-1; D is unclear. V was clipped by 3 bases and J by 7 bases, with 16 bases between them. The germline V gene has CDR1 SGDLS and CDR2 YYNGEE. The CDR3 totals 14 residues. CDR3 coding DNA: TGTGCCAGCAGCGCTCCCGCGGGTGGAGGTGAAGCTTTCTTT. It encodes CASSAPAGGGEAFF.

V is TRBV29-1 and J is TRBJ2-7, with D possibly TRBD1 on 6 matching bases. The V end was cut by 4 bases, the J end by 4 bases, with 17 bases between. Germline CDR1 and CDR2: SQVTM and ANQGSEA. The CDR3 is 14 amino acids. CDR3 region: CSVARPGHKYEQYF. CDR3 DNA: TGCAGCGTTGCTCGCCCGGGACACAAATACGAGCAGTACTTC.

The V and J genes are TRBV29-1 and TRBJ2-3; the D is unclear. Germline CDR1 and CDR2: SQVTM and ANQGSEA. V lost 4 bases and J lost 3, with 14 bases in between. CDR3 size: 14 residues. CDR3 coding DNA: TGCAGCGTTGGGGCTAGTCGTTCAACAGATACGCAGTATTTT. Translation gives CSVGASRSTDTQYF.

The J gene is TRBJ2-7, the V gene TRBV20-1, with D tentatively TRBD1 or TRBD2 (5 bases each). The CDR3 sequence is 13 residues long. V was trimmed by 6 bases and J by 3 bases, leaving 15 bases between them. Germline V CDR1 and CDR2: DFQATT, SNEGSKA (reference sequence). The CDR3 coding sequence is TGCAGTGCCCCTGCTGAGGGGCGCTACGAGCAGTACTTC. Amino acids: CSAPAEGRYEQYF.

The chain combines TRBV18 with TRBJ2-5; maybe TRBD2 (6 bases). Germline CDR1 is KGHSH and CDR2 is LQKENI. With 2 bases removed from V and 2 bases from J, the gap between germline ends came to 9 bases. This CDR3 comprises 14 residues. CDR3 bases: TGTGCCAGCTCACCATATGGAGGGCAAGAGACCCAGTACTTC. Amino acids: CASSPYGGQETQYF.

The chain couples TRBV9 to TRBJ2-2; 8 bases align to TRBD2. The V segment lost 0 bases and the J segment 5 bases; nucleotides outside the gene matches: 3. CDR1 SGDLS and CDR2 YYNGEE come from the germline V gene. CDR3 length: 15 amino acids. The CDR3 spells CASSVDQRETGELFF. Here the CDR3 DNA reads TGTGCCAGCAGCGTAGATCAGCGGGAGACCGGGGAGCTGTTTTTT.

The chain combines TRBV24-1 with TRBJ2-3, with 7 positions matching TRBD2. V trimming: 4 bases; J trimming: 0 bases; junction bases outside the gene matches: 6. The CDR3 contains 16 residues. Germline-derived CDR1 and CDR2 are KGHDR and SFDVKD. The CDR3 protein is CATSDRTSVSTDTQYF. Written as DNA, the CDR3 is TGTGCCACCAGTGACCGCACTAGCGTTAGCACAGATACGCAGTATTTT.

The J gene is TRBJ1-2, the V gene TRBV20-1; 7 nucleotides match TRBD1. Germline CDR1 and CDR2: DFQATT and SNEGSKA (reference sequence). The CDR3 sequence is 12 residues long. The V and J ends lost 5 bases and 4 bases, in that order; junction bases with no gene match: 4. Here the CDR3 reads CSALRTGYGYTF. CDR3 nucleotide sequence: TGCAGTGCTCTTAGGACAGGCTATGGCTACACCTTC.

The rearrangement links TRBV5-1 to TRBJ2-6; 10 positions match TRBD1. The germline gives CDR1 SGHRS, CDR2 YFSETQ. The V segment lost 6 bases and the J segment 2 bases; nucleotides outside the gene matches: 2. The CDR3 is 15 residues long. CDR3 in amino acids: CASMTGGTGANVLTF. The CDR3 DNA is TGCGCCAGCATGACAGGGGGCACTGGGGCCAACGTCCTGACTTTC.